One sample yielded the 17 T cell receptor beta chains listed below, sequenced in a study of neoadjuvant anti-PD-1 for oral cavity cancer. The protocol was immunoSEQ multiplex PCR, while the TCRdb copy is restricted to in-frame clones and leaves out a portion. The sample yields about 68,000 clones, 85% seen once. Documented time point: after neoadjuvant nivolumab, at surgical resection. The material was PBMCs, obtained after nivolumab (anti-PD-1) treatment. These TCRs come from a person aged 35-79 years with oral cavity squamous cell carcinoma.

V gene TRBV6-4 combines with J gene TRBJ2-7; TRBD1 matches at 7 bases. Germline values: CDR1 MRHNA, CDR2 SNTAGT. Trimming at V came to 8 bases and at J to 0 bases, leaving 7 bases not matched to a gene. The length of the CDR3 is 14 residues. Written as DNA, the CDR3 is TGTGCCAGCGGCTTCGGACAGGACTCCTACGAGCAGTACTTC. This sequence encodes CASGFGQDSYEQYF.

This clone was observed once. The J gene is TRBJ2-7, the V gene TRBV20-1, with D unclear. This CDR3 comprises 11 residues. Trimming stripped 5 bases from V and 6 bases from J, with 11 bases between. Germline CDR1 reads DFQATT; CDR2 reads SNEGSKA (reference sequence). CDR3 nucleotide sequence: TGCAGTGCTGCCCCGTTTAGCGAGCAGTACTTC. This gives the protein CSAAPFSEQYF.

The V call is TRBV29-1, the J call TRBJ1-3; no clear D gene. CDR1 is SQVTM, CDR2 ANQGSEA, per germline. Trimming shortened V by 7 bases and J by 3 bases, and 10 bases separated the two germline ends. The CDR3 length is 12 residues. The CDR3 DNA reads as TGCAGCGCCGAGGCAAATGGAAACACCATATATTTT. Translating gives CSAEANGNTIYF.

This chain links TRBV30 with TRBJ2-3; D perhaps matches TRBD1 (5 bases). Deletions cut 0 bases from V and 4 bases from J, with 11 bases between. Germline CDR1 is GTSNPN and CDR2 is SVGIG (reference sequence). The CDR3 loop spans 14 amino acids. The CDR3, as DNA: TGTGCCTGGAGTGTTAGGGGTGGCTCAGATACGCAGTATTTT. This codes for CAWSVRGGSDTQYF.

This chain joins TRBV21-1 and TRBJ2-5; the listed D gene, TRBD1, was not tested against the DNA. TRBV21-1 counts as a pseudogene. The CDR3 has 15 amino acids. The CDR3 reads CASSKDWSVQETQYF. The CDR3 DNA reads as TGTGCCAGCAGCAAAGATTGGTCAGTTCAAGAGACCCAGTACTTC.

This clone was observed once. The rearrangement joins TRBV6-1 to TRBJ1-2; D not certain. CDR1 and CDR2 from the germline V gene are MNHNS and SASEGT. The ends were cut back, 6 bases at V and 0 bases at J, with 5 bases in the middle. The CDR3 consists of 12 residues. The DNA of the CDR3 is TGTGCCAGCAGGGCCGCTAACTATGGCTACACCTTC. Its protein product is CASRAANYGYTF.

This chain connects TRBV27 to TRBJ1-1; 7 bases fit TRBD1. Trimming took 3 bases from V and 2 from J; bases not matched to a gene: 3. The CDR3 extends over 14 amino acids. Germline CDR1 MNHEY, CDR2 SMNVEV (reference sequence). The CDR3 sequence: CASSFQGGNTEAFF. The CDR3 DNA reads TGTGCCAGCAGTTTTCAGGGGGGAAACACTGAAGCTTTCTTT.

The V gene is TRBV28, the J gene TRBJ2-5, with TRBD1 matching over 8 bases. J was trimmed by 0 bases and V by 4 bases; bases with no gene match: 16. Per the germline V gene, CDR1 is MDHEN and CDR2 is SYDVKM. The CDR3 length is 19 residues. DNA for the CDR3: TGTGCCAGCAGTTCTACCACATCCCCCGGGACAGGCTACCAAGAGACCCAGTACTTC. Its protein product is CASSSTTSPGTGYQETQYF.

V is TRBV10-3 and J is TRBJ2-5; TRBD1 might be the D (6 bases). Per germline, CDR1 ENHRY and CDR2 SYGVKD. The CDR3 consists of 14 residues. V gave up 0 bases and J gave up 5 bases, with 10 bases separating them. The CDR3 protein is CAISESGQGETQYF. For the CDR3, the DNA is TGTGCCATCAGTGAGTCGGGCCAGGGGGAGACCCAGTACTTC.

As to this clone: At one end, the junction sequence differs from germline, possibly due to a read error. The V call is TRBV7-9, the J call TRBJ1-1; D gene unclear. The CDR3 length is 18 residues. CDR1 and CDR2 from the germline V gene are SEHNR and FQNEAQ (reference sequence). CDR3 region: CASNGPDLELRPNAEAFF. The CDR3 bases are TGTGCCAGCAATGGCCCGGACCTGGAATTACGTCCGAACGCTGAAGCTTTCTTT.

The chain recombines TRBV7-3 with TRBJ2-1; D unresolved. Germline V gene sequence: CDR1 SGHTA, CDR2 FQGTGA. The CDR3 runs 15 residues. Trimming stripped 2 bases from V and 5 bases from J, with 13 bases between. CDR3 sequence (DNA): TGTGCCAGCAGCTTACATGGTAACGGTGACAATGAGCAGTTCTTC. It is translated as CASSLHGNGDNEQFF.

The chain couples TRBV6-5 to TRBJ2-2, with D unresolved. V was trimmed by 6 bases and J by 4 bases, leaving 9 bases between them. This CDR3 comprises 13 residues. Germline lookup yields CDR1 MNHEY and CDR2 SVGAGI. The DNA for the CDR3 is TGTGCCAGCAGGTCCCGAGGCACCGGGGAGCTGTTTTTT. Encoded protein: CASRSRGTGELFF.

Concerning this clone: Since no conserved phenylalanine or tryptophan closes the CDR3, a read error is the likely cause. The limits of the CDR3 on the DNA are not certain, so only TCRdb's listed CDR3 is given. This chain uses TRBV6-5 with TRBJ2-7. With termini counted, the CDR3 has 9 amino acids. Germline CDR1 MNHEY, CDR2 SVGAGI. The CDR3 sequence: CASSYLCSS.

The CDR3 bases are TGTGCCATCAGGCCCGGGACAGAGAACACTGAAGCTTTCTTT. This gives the protein CAIRPGTENTEAFF. The rearrangement joins TRBV10-3 to TRBJ1-1, with 7 bases aligning to TRBD1. CDR3 length: 14 amino acids. The germline CDR1 and CDR2 sequences are ENHRY and SYGVKD. With 6 bases clipped from V and 1 base from J, the junction kept 5 bases outside the gene matches.

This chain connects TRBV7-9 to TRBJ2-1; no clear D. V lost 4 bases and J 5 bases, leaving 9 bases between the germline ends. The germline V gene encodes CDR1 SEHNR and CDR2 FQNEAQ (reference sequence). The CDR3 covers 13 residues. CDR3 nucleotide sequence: TGTGCCAGCAGCTCGAGGTCGAACAATGAGCAGTTCTTC. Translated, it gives CASSSRSNNEQFF.

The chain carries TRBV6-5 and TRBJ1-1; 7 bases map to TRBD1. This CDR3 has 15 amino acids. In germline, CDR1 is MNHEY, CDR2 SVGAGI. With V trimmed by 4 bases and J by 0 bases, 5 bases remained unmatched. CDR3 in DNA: TGTGCCAGCAGTTTCGACAGGGACCTGAACACTGAAGCTTTCTTT. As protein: CASSFDRDLNTEAFF.

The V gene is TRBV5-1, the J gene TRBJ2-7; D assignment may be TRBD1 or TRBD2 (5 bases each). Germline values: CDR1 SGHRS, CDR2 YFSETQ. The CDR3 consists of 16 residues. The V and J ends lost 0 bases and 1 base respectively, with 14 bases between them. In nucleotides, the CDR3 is TGCGCCAGCAGCTTGGCCCCGGGACCGCGATCCTACGAGCAGTACTTC. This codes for CASSLAPGPRSYEQYF.